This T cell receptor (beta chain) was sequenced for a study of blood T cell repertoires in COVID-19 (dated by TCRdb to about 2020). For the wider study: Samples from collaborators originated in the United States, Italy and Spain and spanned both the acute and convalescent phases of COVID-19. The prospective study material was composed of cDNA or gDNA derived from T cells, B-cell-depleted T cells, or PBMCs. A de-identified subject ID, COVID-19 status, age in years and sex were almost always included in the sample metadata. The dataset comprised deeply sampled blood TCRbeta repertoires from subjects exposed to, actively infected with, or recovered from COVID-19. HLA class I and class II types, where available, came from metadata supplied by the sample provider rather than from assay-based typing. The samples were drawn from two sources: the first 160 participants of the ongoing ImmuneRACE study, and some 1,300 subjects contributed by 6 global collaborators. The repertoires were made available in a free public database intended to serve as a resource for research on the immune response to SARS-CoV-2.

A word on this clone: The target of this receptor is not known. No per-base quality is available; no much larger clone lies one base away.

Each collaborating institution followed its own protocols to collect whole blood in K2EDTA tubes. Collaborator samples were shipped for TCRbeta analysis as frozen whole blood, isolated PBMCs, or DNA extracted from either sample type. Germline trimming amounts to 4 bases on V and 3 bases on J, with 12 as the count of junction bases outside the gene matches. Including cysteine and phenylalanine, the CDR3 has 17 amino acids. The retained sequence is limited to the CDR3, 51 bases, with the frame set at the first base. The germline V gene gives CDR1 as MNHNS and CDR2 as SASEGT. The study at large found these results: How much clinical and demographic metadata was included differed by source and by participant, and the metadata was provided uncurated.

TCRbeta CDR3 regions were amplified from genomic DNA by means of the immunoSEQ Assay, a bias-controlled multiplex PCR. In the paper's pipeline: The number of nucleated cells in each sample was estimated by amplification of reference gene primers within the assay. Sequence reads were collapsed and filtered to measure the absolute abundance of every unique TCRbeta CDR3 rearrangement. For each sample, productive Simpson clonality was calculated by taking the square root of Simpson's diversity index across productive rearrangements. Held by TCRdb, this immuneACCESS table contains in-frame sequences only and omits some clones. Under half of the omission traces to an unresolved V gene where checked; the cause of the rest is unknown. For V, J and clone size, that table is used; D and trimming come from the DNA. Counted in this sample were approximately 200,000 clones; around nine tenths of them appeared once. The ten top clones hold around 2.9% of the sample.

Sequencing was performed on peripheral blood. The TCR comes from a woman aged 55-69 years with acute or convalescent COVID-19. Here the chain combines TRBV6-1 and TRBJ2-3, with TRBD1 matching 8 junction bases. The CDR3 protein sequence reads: CASSASYRGFSTDTQYF. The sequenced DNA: TGTGCCAGCAGTGCCTCCTACAGGGGGTTCTCGACAGATACGCAGTATTTT.